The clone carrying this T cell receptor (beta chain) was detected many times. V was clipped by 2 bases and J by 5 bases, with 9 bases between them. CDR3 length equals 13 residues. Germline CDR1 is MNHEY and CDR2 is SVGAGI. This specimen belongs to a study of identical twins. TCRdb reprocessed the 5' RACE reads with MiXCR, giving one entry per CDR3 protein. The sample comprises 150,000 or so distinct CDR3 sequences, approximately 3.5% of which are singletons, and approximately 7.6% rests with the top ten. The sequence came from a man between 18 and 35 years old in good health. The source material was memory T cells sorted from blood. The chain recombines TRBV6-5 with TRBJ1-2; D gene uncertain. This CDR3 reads CASSYTQAYGYTF. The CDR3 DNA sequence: TGTGCCAGCAGTTACACCCAGGCTTATGGCTACACCTTC.